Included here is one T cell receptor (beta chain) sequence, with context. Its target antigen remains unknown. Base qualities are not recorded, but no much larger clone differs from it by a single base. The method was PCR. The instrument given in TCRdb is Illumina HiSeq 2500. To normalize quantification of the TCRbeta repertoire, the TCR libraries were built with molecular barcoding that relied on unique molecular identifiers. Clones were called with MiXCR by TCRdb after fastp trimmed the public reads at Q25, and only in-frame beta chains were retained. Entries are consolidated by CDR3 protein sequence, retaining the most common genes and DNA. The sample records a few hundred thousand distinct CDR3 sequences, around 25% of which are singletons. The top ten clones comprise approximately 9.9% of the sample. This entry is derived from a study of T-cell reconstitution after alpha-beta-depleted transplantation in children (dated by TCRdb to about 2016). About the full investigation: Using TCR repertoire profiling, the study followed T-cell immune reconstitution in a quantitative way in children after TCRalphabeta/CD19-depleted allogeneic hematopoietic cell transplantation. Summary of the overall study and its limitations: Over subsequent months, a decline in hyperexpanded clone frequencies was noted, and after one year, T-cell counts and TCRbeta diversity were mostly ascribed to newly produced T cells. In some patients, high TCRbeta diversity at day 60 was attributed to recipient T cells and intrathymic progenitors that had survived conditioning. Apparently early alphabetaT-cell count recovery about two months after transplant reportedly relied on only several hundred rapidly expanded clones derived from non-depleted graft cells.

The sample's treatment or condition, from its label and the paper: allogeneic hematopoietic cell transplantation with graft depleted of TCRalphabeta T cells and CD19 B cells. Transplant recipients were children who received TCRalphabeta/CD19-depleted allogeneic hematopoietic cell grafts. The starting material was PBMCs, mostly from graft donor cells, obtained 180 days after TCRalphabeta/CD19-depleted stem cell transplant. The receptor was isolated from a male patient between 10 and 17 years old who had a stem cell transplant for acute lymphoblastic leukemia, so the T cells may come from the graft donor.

CDR3 reads: CASSAGLAGGPWMDEQYF. The DNA sequence is TGTGCCAGCAGCGCGGGACTAGCGGGAGGGCCTTGGATGGACGAGCAGTACTTC. In this chain, TRBV11-2 is recombined with TRBJ2-7, with 16 bases matching TRBD2. The germline V gene yields SGHAT for CDR1 and FQNNGV for CDR2. The CDR3, cysteine through phenylalanine, is 18 amino acids long. The DNA shown is the 54-base CDR3, in frame from base 1. Relative to germline, V is missing 5 bases and J is missing 5 bases, with 12 bases of the junction outside any gene match.